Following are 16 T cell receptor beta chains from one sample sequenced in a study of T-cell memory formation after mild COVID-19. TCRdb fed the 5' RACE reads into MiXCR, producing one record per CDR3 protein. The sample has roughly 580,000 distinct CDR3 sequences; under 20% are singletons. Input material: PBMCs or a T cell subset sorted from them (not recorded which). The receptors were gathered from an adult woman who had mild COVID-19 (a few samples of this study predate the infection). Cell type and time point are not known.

The CDR3 is CASSETPTSGVGGSPEQFF. CDR3 bases: TGTGCCAGCAGTGAAACCCCCACTAGCGGGGTGGGCGGGTCCCCTGAGCAGTTCTTC. This sequence joins TRBV25-1 and TRBJ2-1; 10 bases are a match to TRBD2. The CDR3 sequence is 19 residues long. Trimming removed 2 bases from V and 9 bases from J; junction bases left unmatched: 19. CDR1 and CDR2 from the germline V gene are MGHDK and SYGVNS.

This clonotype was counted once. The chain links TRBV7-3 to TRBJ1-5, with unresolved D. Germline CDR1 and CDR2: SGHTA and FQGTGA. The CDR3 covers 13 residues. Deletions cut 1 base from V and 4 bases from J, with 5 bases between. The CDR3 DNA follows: TGTGCCAGCAGCTTAAACATTAATCAGCCCCAGCATTTT. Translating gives CASSLNINQPQHF.

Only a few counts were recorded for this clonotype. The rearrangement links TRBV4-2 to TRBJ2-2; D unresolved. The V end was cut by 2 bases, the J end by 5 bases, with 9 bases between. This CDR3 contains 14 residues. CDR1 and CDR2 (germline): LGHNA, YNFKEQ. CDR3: CASSQPGRTGELFF. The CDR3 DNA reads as TGTGCCAGCAGCCAACCGGGTCGAACCGGGGAGCTGTTTTTT.

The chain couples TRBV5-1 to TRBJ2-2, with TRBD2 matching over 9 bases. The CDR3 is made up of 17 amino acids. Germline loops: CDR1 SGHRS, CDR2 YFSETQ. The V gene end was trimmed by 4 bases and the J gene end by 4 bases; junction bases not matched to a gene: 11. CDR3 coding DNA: TGCGCCAGCAGCCCCCGGGAAGCGGGAGGACTCACCGGGGAGCTGTTTTTT. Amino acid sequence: CASSPREAGGLTGELFF.

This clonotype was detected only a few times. CDR3 region: CASRGLVNEQFF. DNA for the CDR3: TGTGCCAGCAGAGGACTGGTCAATGAGCAGTTCTTC. The chain combines TRBV6-5 with TRBJ2-1; possibly TRBD2 for D (5 bases). The germline gives CDR1 MNHEY, CDR2 SVGAGI. The V end lost 6 bases, the J end lost 6 bases, and 9 bases lay between the germline ends. CDR3 length equals 12 residues.

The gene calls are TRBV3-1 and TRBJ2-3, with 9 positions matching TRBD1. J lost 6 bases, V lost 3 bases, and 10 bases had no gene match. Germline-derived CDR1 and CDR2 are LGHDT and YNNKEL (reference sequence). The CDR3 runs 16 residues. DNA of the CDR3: TGTGCCAGCAGCCACTCCGGGACAGGGTACCGGGATACGCAGTATTTT. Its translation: CASSHSGTGYRDTQYF.

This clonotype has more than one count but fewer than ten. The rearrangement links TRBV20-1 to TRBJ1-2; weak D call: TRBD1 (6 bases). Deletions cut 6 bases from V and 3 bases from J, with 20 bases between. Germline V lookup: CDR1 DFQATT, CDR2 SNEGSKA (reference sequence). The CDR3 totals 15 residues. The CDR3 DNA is TGCAGTGCCATCTTACTCCAGGGGAAGGACTATGGCTACACCTTC. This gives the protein CSAILLQGKDYGYTF.

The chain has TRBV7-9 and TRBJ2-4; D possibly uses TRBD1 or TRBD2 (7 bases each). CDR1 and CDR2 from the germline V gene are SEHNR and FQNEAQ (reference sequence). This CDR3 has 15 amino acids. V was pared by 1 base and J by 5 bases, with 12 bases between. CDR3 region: CASSLGDSGENIQYF. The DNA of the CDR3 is TGTGCCAGCAGCTTAGGGGACAGCGGGGAAAACATTCAGTACTTC.

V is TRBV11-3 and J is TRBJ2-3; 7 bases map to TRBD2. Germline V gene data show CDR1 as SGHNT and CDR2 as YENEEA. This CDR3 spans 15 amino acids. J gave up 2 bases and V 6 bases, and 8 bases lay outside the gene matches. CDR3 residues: CASRSEREFTDTQYF. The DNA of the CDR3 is TGTGCCAGCAGATCTGAGCGGGAATTCACAGATACGCAGTATTTT. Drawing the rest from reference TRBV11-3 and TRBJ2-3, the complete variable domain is EAGVVQSPRYKIIEKKQPVAFWCNPISGHNTLYWYLQNLGQGPELLIRYENEEAVDDSQLPKDRFSAERLKGVDSTLKIQPAELGDSAVYLCASRSEREFTDTQYFGPGTRLTVL.

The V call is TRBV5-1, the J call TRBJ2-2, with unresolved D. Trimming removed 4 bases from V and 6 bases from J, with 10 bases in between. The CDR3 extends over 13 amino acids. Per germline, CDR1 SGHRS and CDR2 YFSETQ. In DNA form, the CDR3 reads TGCGCCAGCAGCCCCGGCGATGCCGGGGAGCTGTTTTTT. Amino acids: CASSPGDAGELFF. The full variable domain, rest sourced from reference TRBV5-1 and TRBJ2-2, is KAGVTQTPRYLIKTRGQQVTLSCSPISGHRSVSWYQQTPGQGLQFLFEYFSETQRNKGNFPGRFSGRQFSNSRSEMNVSTLELGDSALYLCASSPGDAGELFFGEGSRLTVL.

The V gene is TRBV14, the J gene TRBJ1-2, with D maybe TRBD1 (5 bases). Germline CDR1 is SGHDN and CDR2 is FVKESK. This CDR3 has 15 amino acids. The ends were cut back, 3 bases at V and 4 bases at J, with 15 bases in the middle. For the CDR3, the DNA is TGTGCCAGCAGCCACGTACCCGACAGAAGCTATGGCTACACCTTC. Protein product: CASSHVPDRSYGYTF.

CDR3 nucleotide sequence: TGTGCCAGCAGTTTCAACCGGGACAGGGGGGGCAATCAGCCCCAGCATTTT. Its protein product is CASSFNRDRGGNQPQHF. The V call is TRBV6-1, the J call TRBJ1-5, with 11 bases aligning to TRBD1. V was pared by 5 bases and J by 2 bases, with 8 bases of the junction left unmatched. CDR3 size: 17 residues. Germline CDR1 is MNHNS and CDR2 is SASEGT.

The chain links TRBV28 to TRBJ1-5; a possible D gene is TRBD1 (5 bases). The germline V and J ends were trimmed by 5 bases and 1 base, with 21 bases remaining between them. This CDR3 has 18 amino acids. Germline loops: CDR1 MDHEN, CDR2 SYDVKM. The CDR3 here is CASSLALGPIASNQPQHF. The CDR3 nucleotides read TGTGCCAGCAGTCTCGCTTTGGGACCTATCGCGAGCAATCAGCCCCAGCATTTT.

DNA for the CDR3: TGTGCCAGCAGCTTGTACCCCACTAGCGGTCTTGCGGAGCAGTACTTC. It encodes CASSLYPTSGLAEQYF. The J gene is TRBJ2-7, the V gene TRBV7-2, with TRBD2 identical over 8 bases. Germline-derived CDR1 and CDR2 are SGHTA and FQGNSA. The CDR3 length is 16 residues. Trimming removed 3 bases from V and 7 bases from J; junction bases left unmatched: 14.

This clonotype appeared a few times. The CDR3: CASSIGSQPQHF. The CDR3 nucleotides read TGTGCCAGTAGTATTGGATCTCAGCCCCAGCATTTT. The chain combines TRBV19 with TRBJ1-5, with no clear D. The CDR3 contains 12 residues. V was cut by 3 bases and J by 6 bases, with 6 bases left in between. The germline V gene has CDR1 LNHDA and CDR2 SQIVND (reference sequence).

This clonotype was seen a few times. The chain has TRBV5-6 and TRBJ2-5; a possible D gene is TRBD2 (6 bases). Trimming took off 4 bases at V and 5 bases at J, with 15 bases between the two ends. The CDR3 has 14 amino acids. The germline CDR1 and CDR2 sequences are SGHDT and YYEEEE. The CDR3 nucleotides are TGTGCCAGCAGCCTCCTTGGGGGGAAGGAGACCCAGTACTTC. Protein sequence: CASSLLGGKETQYF.